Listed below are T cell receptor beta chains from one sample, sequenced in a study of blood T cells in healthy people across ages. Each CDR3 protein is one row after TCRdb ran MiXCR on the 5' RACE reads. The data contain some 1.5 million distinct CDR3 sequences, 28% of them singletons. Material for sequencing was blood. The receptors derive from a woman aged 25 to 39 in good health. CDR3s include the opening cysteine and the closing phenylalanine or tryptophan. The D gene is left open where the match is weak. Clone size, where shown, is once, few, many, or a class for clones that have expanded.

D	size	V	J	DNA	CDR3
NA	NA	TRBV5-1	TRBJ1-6	TGCGCCAGCAGACCAGGTCTACAGTCTCCCTCACCCCTCCACTTT	CASRPGLQSPSPLHF
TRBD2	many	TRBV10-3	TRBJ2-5	TGTGCCATCAGTGACGGACAGCCGGGAGGGGAGACCCAGTACTTC	CAISDGQPGGETQYF
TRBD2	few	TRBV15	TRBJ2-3	TGTGCCACCAGCAGACTAGCGGGGGGGCCGACAGATACGCAGTATTTT	CATSRLAGGPTDTQYF
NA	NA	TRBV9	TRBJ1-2	TGTGCCAGCAGCCATTACCCCCAGGGGCGGTCAATCTATGGCTACACCTTC	CASSHYPQGRSIYGYTF
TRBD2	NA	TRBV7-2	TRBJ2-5	TGTGCCAGCAGCCACAATAGCGGGAGTTTTTCCGATCAGTACTTC	CASSHNSGSFSDQYF
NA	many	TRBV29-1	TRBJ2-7	TGCAGCGTTGAAGATCTCGAGGAGCAGTACTTC	CSVEDLEEQYF
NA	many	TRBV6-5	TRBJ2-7	TGTGGGAGTTACGAGCAGTACTTC	CGSYEQYF
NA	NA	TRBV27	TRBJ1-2	TGTGCCAGCAGTTTGCATGGAGGGCTCGGCTACACCTTC	CASSLHGGLGYTF
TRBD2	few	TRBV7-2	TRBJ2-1	TGTGCCAGCAGGCCTACTAGCGGGATCTACAATGAGCAGTTCTTC	CASRPTSGIYNEQFF
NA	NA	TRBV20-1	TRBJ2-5	TGCAGTGCTGCGCCTTCCGGGACGACCCAAGAGACCCAGTACTTC	CSAAPSGTTQETQYF